This T cell receptor beta chain was found in a study of blood T cell repertoires in COVID-19. Study details: There were acute and convalescent COVID-19 samples, and they came from the United States, Italy and Spain. Sources were T cells, B-cell-depleted T cells, or PBMCs; the material itself was cDNA or gDNA.

Authors' processing steps: Amplification of reference gene primers provided the estimated nucleated cell counts. Here immunoSEQ multiplex PCR was the method, and the copy in TCRdb shows in-frame clones only, minus some. V and J calls and clone size are given by that table; D and trimming were obtained from the DNA. The data show fewer than 100,000 clones, around 80% seen once. This TCR was recovered from a woman aged 45-60 years with acute or convalescent COVID-19. The specimen was peripheral blood.

Here the CDR3 reads CASSLQASGGETQYF. In nucleotides, the CDR3 is TGCGCCAGCAGCTTGCAGGCCAGCGGGGGGGAGACCCAGTACTTC. The chain is built from TRBV5-1 and TRBJ2-5; TRBD2 agrees at 9 bases. The CDR3 is 15 residues long. V lost 1 base, J lost 5 bases, and 6 bases stayed unmatched. The V gene's germline CDR1 is SGHRS and CDR2 YFSETQ.